Shown below are 21 T cell receptor beta chains from a single sample sequenced in a study of post-analysis software for immune sequencing data. These receptors lack a known antigen. The authors incorporated unique molecular identifiers into the TCR beta cDNA libraries. TCRdb used MiXCR to reprocess the PCR reads, holding one entry per CDR3 protein. The profile shows roughly 650,000 distinct CDR3 sequences, 59% of them singletons. Points from the study as a whole: Several TRBV segments were more frequent in patients than controls; TRBV5-6, TRBV5-1 and TRBV20-1 belonged to this group.

The sequenced sample consisted of blood. The receptors were gathered from a girl aged 2-10 years with multiple sclerosis.

CDR3 region: CASSFSEGGTDTQYF. The CDR3 region has the DNA TGTGCCAGCAGCTTCTCCGAAGGGGGCACAGATACGCAGTATTTT. The genes are TRBV7-2 and TRBJ2-3; D might be TRBD1 (5 bases). The germline gives CDR1 SGHTA, CDR2 FQGNSA. The CDR3 has 15 amino acids. Deletions cut 3 bases from V and 1 base from J, with 11 bases between. Looking up the rest from reference TRBV7-2 and TRBJ2-3 gives the full variable domain: GAGVSQSPSNKVTEKGKDVELRCDPISGHTALYWYRQSLGQGLEFLIYFQGNSAPDKSGLPSDRFSAERTGGSVSTLTIQRTQQEDSAVYLCASSFSEGGTDTQYFGPGTRLTVL.

V gene TRBV28 combines with J gene TRBJ1-1, with TRBD1 matching over 7 bases. V trimming: 9 bases; J trimming: 3 bases; junction bases outside the gene matches: 7. The CDR3 covers 13 residues. Germline values: CDR1 MDHEN, CDR2 SYDVKM. This chain's CDR3 is CASILTGDTEAFF. The DNA for the CDR3 is TGTGCCAGTATCCTAACAGGGGACACTGAAGCTTTCTTT. Together with reference TRBV28 and TRBJ1-1, the CDR3 gives the full variable domain: DVKVTQSSRYLVKRTGEKVFLECVQDMDHENMFWYRQDPGLGLRLIYFSYDVKMKEKGDIPEGYSVSREKKERFSLILESASTNQTSMYLCASILTGDTEAFFGQGTRLTVV.

The chain combines TRBV10-3 with TRBJ1-1; D unclear. CDR1 and CDR2 from the germline V gene are ENHRY and SYGVKD. Trimming removed 7 bases at V and 0 bases at J, with 9 bases between. There are 13 residues in the CDR3. CDR3 DNA sequence: TGTGCCATCACCCAGCGGCTGAACACTGAAGCTTTCTTT. This sequence encodes CAITQRLNTEAFF.

This clonotype has only a few counts. The V gene is TRBV12-3 or TRBV12-4, the J gene TRBJ1-1, with TRBD1 as a possible D gene (5 bases). The CDR3 runs to 12 residues. Trimming took 6 bases from V and 11 from J, leaving 16 bases between them. CDR3 nucleotides: TGTGCCAGCAGGGTTCCCGGGGGACGTGCTTTCTTT. Its protein is CASRVPGGRAFF.

The chain carries TRBV30 and TRBJ1-2, with D unresolved. Germline V gene data show CDR1 as GTSNPN and CDR2 as SVGIG (reference sequence). With 4 bases removed from V and 8 bases from J, the gap between germline ends came to 14 bases. The CDR3 is 12 amino acids. This chain's CDR3 is CAWNGPRRGYTF. The CDR3 DNA is TGTGCCTGGAATGGGCCGAGAAGGGGCTACACCTTC.

The chain carries TRBV7-9 and TRBJ2-5, with D perhaps being TRBD1 or TRBD2 (5 bases each). V lost 6 bases to trimming and J lost 5 bases, with 19 bases between them. Per germline, CDR1 SEHNR and CDR2 FQNEAQ (reference sequence). This CDR3 is 15 amino acids long. The CDR3 protein is CASSLGRGAEETQYF. CDR3 bases: TGTGCCAGCAGTTTGGGAAGGGGAGCGGAGGAGACCCAGTACTTC.

V is TRBV5-5 and J is TRBJ1-2; a weak D match, TRBD1 (5 bases). There are 15 residues in the CDR3. Germline assignment: CDR1 SGHKS and CDR2 YYEKEE (reference sequence). The V end was cut by 1 base, the J end by 2 bases, with 12 bases between. The CDR3 sequence is CASSLTGADNYGYTF. The CDR3 DNA sequence: TGTGCCAGCAGCTTGACCGGGGCGGACAACTATGGCTACACCTTC.

This clonotype appeared a few times. The chain has TRBV20-1 and TRBJ1-4; 9 nucleotides agree with TRBD1. Germline V gene lookup returns CDR1 DFQATT and CDR2 SNEGSKA (reference sequence). This CDR3 is built from 14 residues. J was trimmed by 7 bases and V by 0 bases; bases with no gene match: 3. CDR3 in DNA: TGCAGTGCTAGAGAGACAGGGGGGTTTGAAAAACTGTTTTTT. This encodes CSARETGGFEKLFF.

The chain links TRBV7-8 to TRBJ2-1, with 11 bases aligning to TRBD2. The CDR3 covers 18 residues. J was trimmed by 0 bases and V by 1 base; bases with no gene match: 5. From germline, CDR1 is SGHVS and CDR2 FQNEAQ. Here the CDR3 DNA reads TGTGCCAGCAGCTTAGGCCTCCTAGCGGGGGGCTCCTACAATGAGCAGTTCTTC. It is translated as CASSLGLLAGGSYNEQFF.

This CDR3 reads CASSGGRAKTQFF. DNA of the CDR3: TGTGCCAGCAGTGGCGGGAGAGCTAAGACCCAGTTCTTC. This chain connects TRBV27 to TRBJ2-5; 7 nucleotides align to TRBD2. The DNA end favors TRBJ2-1, so the J call may be wrong. This CDR3 spans 13 amino acids. Germline-derived CDR1 and CDR2 are MNHEY and SMNVEV (reference sequence).

The chain has TRBV20-1 and TRBJ2-5; TRBD2 matches at 12 bases. The CDR3 sequence is 16 residues long. The V segment lost 3 bases and the J segment 1 base; nucleotides outside the gene matches: 6. In germline, CDR1 is DFQATT, CDR2 SNEGSKA (reference sequence). This CDR3 is CSASDTTSGGQETQYF. As DNA, the CDR3 is TGCAGTGCTAGTGATACGACTAGCGGGGGCCAAGAGACCCAGTACTTC.

The CDR3 sequence: CASSEREWADTQYF. The CDR3 nucleotides read TGTGCCAGCAGTGAGCGGGAGTGGGCAGATACGCAGTATTTT. The rearrangement links TRBV6-4 to TRBJ2-3; 7 positions agree with TRBD2. CDR3 length: 14 residues. Germline lookup yields CDR1 MRHNA and CDR2 SNTAGT. V shed 3 bases, J shed 4 bases, and the junction held 4 bases outside the gene matches.

V usage is TRBV5-1 and J usage is TRBJ2-3, with D hard to call. V gave up 1 base and J gave up 5 bases, with 11 bases separating them. This CDR3 has 14 amino acids. Germline V CDR1 and CDR2: SGHRS, YFSETQ. The CDR3 nucleotides read TGCGCCAGCAGCTTGCGGCCAGTTGGAGATACGCAGTATTTT. This codes for CASSLRPVGDTQYF.

This clonotype was detected only a few times. This chain connects TRBV6-4 to TRBJ2-3; D remains unclear. The germline CDR1 and CDR2 sequences are MRHNA and SNTAGT. Between the trimmed V and J ends, which lost 0 bases and 4 bases, there was a span of 8 bases. CDR3 size: 14 residues. CDR3 sequence (DNA): TGTGCCAGCAGTGACTCAGGTGGAGCAGATACGCAGTATTTT. It codes for CASSDSGGADTQYF.

The chain links TRBV5-1 to TRBJ1-5; D remains ambiguous. V shed 0 bases and J shed 7 bases, with 8 bases lying between them. Germline CDR1 SGHRS, CDR2 YFSETQ. The CDR3 totals 13 residues. CDR3 residues: CASSLGGLQPQHF. In DNA, the CDR3 is TGCGCCAGCAGCTTGGGAGGGTTACAGCCCCAGCATTTT.

The chain carries TRBV12-3 or TRBV12-4 and TRBJ1-2; D is ambiguous. V was cut by 5 bases and J by 4 bases, with 17 bases left in between. The CDR3 totals 15 residues. CDR3 DNA: TGTGCCAGCAGTCCTAGGATTAACGGCGGCTATGGCTACACCTTC. Its translation: CASSPRINGGYGYTF.

V and J are TRBV25-1 and TRBJ1-2, with 8 bases fitting TRBD1. The germline CDR1 and CDR2 sequences are MGHDK and SYGVNS. CDR3 size: 16 residues. With 3 bases clipped from V and 4 bases from J, the junction kept 10 bases outside the gene matches. CDR3 sequence: CASSDPGQGRGYGYTF. CDR3 nucleotides: TGTGCCAGCAGTGACCCCGGACAGGGCCGGGGCTATGGCTACACCTTC.

This clonotype was counted a few times. This chain joins TRBV19 and TRBJ2-5; the match to TRBD2 covers 11 bases. The CDR3 sequence is 16 residues long. The junction had 12 bases not matched to a gene; V was cut back by 7 bases and J by 5 bases. Germline V lookup: CDR1 LNHDA, CDR2 SQIVND (reference sequence). The CDR3 DNA reads as TGTGCCAGTACCCTTGGGGCTAGCGGGGGGATCGAGACCCAGTACTTC. It encodes CASTLGASGGIETQYF.

With respect to this clonotype: In this CDR3 the conserved last residue, phenylalanine or tryptophan, is missing, so a read error is likely. This chain uses TRBV6-1 with TRBJ1-2; possible D gene TRBD1, 5 bases. Germline CDR1 is MNHNS and CDR2 is SASEGT. The CDR3 runs to 15 residues. Trimming pared 3 bases from V and 8 bases from J, leaving 19 bases between. CDR3: CASSEGRGVFGGYTI. CDR3 nucleotide sequence: TGTGCCAGCAGTGAGGGGAGAGGGGTCTTTGGAGGCTACACCATC.

V gene TRBV24-1 combines with J gene TRBJ2-3; D call uncertain. In germline, CDR1 is KGHDR, CDR2 SFDVKD. This CDR3 is built from 13 residues. Trimming left V 3 bases short and J 2 bases short, with 5 bases between. The CDR3 sequence: CATSDQDTDTQYF. The CDR3 coding sequence is TGTGCCACCAGTGATCAGGACACAGATACGCAGTATTTT.

The CDR3 nucleotides read TGCAGTGTCCCAGGGGCATCCTACGAGCAGTACTTC. It is translated as CSVPGASYEQYF. The chain employs TRBV20-1 and TRBJ2-5, with D possibly matching TRBD1 (6 bases). The end of the DNA fits TRBJ2-7 better, so the J call may be wrong. This CDR3 is built from 12 residues. Looked up from germline, CDR1 is DFQATT and CDR2 is SNEGSKA (reference sequence).